This TCR beta chain comes out of a study of blood T cell repertoires in COVID-19. The assay was immunoSEQ multiplex PCR, and TCRdb's table has in-frame clones only and misses some. Of around 160,000 clones listed, 80% to 90% are singletons. V lost 10 bases and J lost 0, with 18 bases in between. The CDR3 is made up of 15 amino acids. The germline CDR1 and CDR2 sequences are MNHEY and SVGAGI. V and J are TRBV6-5 and TRBJ1-1; D is uncertain. Sequencing was done on a sample of peripheral blood. The origin of this receptor is a woman in her 70s with COVID-19, enrolled during active disease. The CDR3 bases are TGTGCCACGTTACAGAACCCGTCCATGAACACTGAAGCTTTCTTT. Encoded protein: CATLQNPSMNTEAFF.